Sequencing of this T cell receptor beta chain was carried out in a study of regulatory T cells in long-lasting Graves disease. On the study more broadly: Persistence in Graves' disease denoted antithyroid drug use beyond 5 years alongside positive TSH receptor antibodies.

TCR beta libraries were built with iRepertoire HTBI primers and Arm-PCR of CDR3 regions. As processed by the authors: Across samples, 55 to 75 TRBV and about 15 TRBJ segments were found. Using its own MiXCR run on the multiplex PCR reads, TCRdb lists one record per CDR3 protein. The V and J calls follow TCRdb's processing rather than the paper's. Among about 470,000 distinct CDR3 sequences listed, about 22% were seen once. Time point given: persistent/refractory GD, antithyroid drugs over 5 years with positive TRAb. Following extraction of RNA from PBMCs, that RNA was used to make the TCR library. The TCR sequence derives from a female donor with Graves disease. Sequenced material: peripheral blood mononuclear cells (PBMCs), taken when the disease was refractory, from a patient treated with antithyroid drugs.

The CDR3 here is CASSTREWPTYEQYF. The DNA for the CDR3 is TGTGCCAGCAGTACGCGGGAATGGCCTACCTACGAGCAGTACTTC. The chain employs TRBV6-1 and TRBJ2-7, with a tentative D call TRBD2 (6 bases). CDR1 and CDR2 (germline): MNHNS, SASEGT. The CDR3 runs 15 residues. V was shortened by 5 bases and J by 2 bases, with 16 bases between the two germline ends.